This T cell receptor beta chain was profiled in a study of T cells after yellow fever vaccination (dated by TCRdb to between 2019 and 2020). Study-wide context: The SMART-Seq v4 Ultra Low Input RNA kit was used to prepare libraries from fractions with low cell numbers. To follow T-cell clones before and after primary and booster YFV17D yellow fever vaccination, bulk TCR alpha and beta repertoires were sequenced over time. Two healthy male donors made up the cohort, one aged 18 to 30 years and the other aged 30 to 40 years. Blood was collected at multiple timepoints before and after primary and secondary immunization, and bulk PBMC replicates and cell subsets were isolated. Beyond this particular receptor, the publication reports: Compared with the primary T-cell response, the secondary T-cell response was faster but weaker, reaching its peak on day 5 rather than on day 15. After the booster, most clones that had expanded after primary vaccination were detected again (around 97% of CD4 and around nine tenths of CD8), suggesting broad maintenance of memory. A small share of clonotypes was detected in both CD4 and CD8 compartments, with the overlap likely arising from convergent recombination. FACS-sorted repertoires could contain abundant contaminating clonotypes from the bulk population, so computational filtering was required. Because only a couple of donors were included in the study, the extent to which the findings can be generalized is limited.

From the cysteine through the phenylalanine, the CDR3 covers 15 amino acids. Of all the DNA, just the CDR3 is kept, 45 bases in frame from base 1. From the germline V gene (reference sequence), CDR1 is SSHAT and CDR2 is FNYEAQ. The sample's treatment or condition label, in plain terms: live attenuated yellow fever vaccine strain. At each blood-draw timepoint, two biological replicates of bulk PBMCs were obtained. PBMCs were isolated from peripheral blood using a standard Ficoll-Paque protocol. TriZol was used to extract RNA from bulk PBMCs, CD4 and CD8 fractions, and dextramer-positive and dextramer-negative fractions. The sample holds a few counts of this clonotype. This receptor's antigen is unknown. One end of the junction varies from germline; a read error may be responsible. TCR cDNA was synthesized by 5'RACE template switching, which introduced a universal primer site and unique molecular identifiers. Priming of cDNA synthesis was performed from both the TCR alpha and TCR beta constant segments. Libraries were amplified in two PCR steps, with sample barcodes and sequencing adapters added in the second step. Sequencing of the libraries was done on either Illumina HiSeq 2500 (2x100 bp) or NovaSeq (2x150 bp). On the authors' methods: MIGEC handled demultiplexing of reads and collapsing into UMI consensus sequences, while MiXCR performed V(D)J alignment. Using edgeR on replicate PBMC samples, clonotypes were called vaccine-responding if FDR was below 0.01 and the log2 fold change was above 5 up to day 15. Bulk clonotypes were assigned CD4 or CD8 identity according to which sequenced CD4 or CD8 repertoire held them at higher abundance. In TCRdb, the public reads were trimmed at Q25 with fastp and aligned with MiXCR, with productive beta chains retained. Duplicate CDR3 protein sequences are folded into a single record with the most common DNA and genes. The authors' filters were not applied to this entry. This sample is represented by some 600,000 distinct CDR3 sequences; about 15% of them were singletons. 15% to 20% of the sample is taken by the ten largest.

Source: PBMCs, taken about 5 days after the first yellow fever vaccination. This TCR derives from a man between 18 and 29 years old who received the YFV17D yellow fever vaccine. The sequence is built from TRBV7-7 and TRBJ2-3; 9 middle bases align to TRBD1. CDR3 loop: CASSTRTGEGDTQYF. The DNA is as follows: TGTGCTAGCAGCACCCGGACAGGGGAGGGAGATACGCAGTATTTT.